A selection of T cell receptor beta chains follows, all from one sample in a study of cytomegalovirus exposure and HLA in healthy donors. Assay used: immunoSEQ multiplex PCR; TCRdb lists only in-frame clones, some missing. The sample shows 110,000 or so clones, approximately 95% of them seen only once. Sequencing used PBMCs. These receptor sequences come from a woman younger than 35 in good health and CMV-seronegative. CDR3s include the opening cysteine and the closing phenylalanine or tryptophan. The order of the fields is clone size, V gene, J gene, D gene, CDR3 protein, CDR3 DNA. The D gene is left open where the match is weak. Part of the rows lack a size; the others show once, few, many or a class for expanded clones.

clone size: -
V gene: TRBV4-1
J gene: TRBJ2-7
D gene: TRBD1
CDR3 protein: CASSPGTGSYEQYF
CDR3 DNA: TGCGCCAGCAGCCCCGGGACAGGTTCCTACGAGCAGTACTTC

clone size: once
V gene: TRBV10-3
J gene: TRBJ2-1
D gene: -
CDR3 protein: CAISDRGQRTYNEQFF
CDR3 DNA: TGTGCCATCAGTGATAGGGGACAACGAACCTACAATGAGCAGTTCTTC

clone size: -
V gene: TRBV28
J gene: TRBJ2-7
D gene: -
CDR3 protein: CASIPRRISSYEQYF
CDR3 DNA: TGTGCCAGCATCCCTAGGCGGATCAGCTCCTACGAGCAGTACTTC

clone size: -
V gene: TRBV7-2
J gene: TRBJ2-5
D gene: TRBD2
CDR3 protein: CASSQGLAEKETQYF
CDR3 DNA: TGTGCCAGCAGCCAGGGACTAGCGGAAAAAGAGACCCAGTACTTC

clone size: -
V gene: TRBV27
J gene: TRBJ2-4
D gene: -
CDR3 protein: CASGKGELAKNIQYF
CDR3 DNA: TGTGCCAGCGGGAAGGGAGAGCTAGCCAAAAACATTCAGTACTTC

clone size: -
V gene: TRBV18
J gene: TRBJ2-7
D gene: TRBD1
CDR3 protein: CASSLSEGATYEQYF
CDR3 DNA: TGTGCCAGCTCACTCTCCGAGGGGGCTACCTACGAGCAGTACTTC

clone size: few
V gene: TRBV6-1
J gene: TRBJ1-2
D gene: -
CDR3 protein: CASSTTEGGNGYTF
CDR3 DNA: TGTGCCAGCAGTACTACTGAAGGGGGAAATGGCTACACCTTC

clone size: -
V gene: TRBV6-1
J gene: TRBJ1-2
D gene: TRBD1
CDR3 protein: CASTTGTANYGYTF
CDR3 DNA: TGTGCCAGCACGACCGGGACAGCGAACTATGGCTACACCTTC

clone size: -
V gene: TRBV7-9
J gene: TRBJ1-1
D gene: TRBD1
CDR3 protein: CASSQRRGQGAGTEAFF
CDR3 DNA: TGTGCCAGCAGCCAAAGAAGGGGACAGGGGGCGGGAACTGAAGCTTTCTTT

clone size: -
V gene: TRBV29-1
J gene: TRBJ2-7
D gene: -
CDR3 protein: CSVVFETQGEQYF
CDR3 DNA: TGCAGCGTTGTTTTCGAAACACAGGGTGAGCAGTACTTC

clone size: -
V gene: TRBV5-4
J gene: TRBJ2-7
D gene: -
CDR3 protein: CASSTGTLTYEQYF
CDR3 DNA: TGTGCCAGCAGCACGGGGACACTCACCTACGAGCAGTACTTC

clone size: -
V gene: TRBV4-2
J gene: TRBJ2-7
D gene: TRBD1
CDR3 protein: CASSQTTRGPYEQYF
CDR3 DNA: TGTGCCAGCAGCCAGACGACGAGGGGGCCCTACGAGCAGTACTTC

clone size: -
V gene: TRBV9
J gene: TRBJ2-7
D gene: -
CDR3 protein: CASSVGGTDGYEQYF
CDR3 DNA: TGTGCCAGCAGCGTAGGAGGCACCGACGGCTACGAGCAGTACTTC

clone size: -
V gene: TRBV28
J gene: TRBJ1-1
D gene: -
CDR3 protein: CASSFYGQGGTEAFF
CDR3 DNA: TGTGCCAGCAGTTTTTATGGGCAGGGCGGCACTGAAGCTTTCTTT

clone size: -
V gene: TRBV5-6
J gene: TRBJ1-1
D gene: TRBD1
CDR3 protein: CASSDRGRLNTEAFF
CDR3 DNA: TGTGCCAGCAGCGACAGGGGGAGGCTTAACACTGAAGCTTTCTTT

clone size: -
V gene: TRBV28
J gene: TRBJ2-5
D gene: -
CDR3 protein: CASSSDSKETQYF
CDR3 DNA: TGTGCCAGCAGTTCCGACTCTAAAGAGACCCAGTACTTC

clone size: -
V gene: TRBV4-2
J gene: TRBJ2-7
D gene: TRBD2
CDR3 protein: CASSLEGLAGGTYEQYF
CDR3 DNA: TGTGCCAGCAGCCTTGAGGGACTAGCGGGGGGCACCTACGAGCAGTACTTC

clone size: -
V gene: TRBV2
J gene: TRBJ1-1
D gene: -
CDR3 protein: CASTIEGNTEAFF
CDR3 DNA: TGTGCCAGCACCATAGAGGGGAACACTGAAGCTTTCTTT

clone size: -
V gene: TRBV29-1
J gene: TRBJ2-5
D gene: TRBD2
CDR3 protein: CSVEGAGKTQYF
CDR3 DNA: TGCAGCGTTGAGGGAGCGGGGAAGACCCAGTACTTC

clone size: -
V gene: TRBV10-3
J gene: TRBJ2-1
D gene: TRBD2
CDR3 protein: CASSPPGLAEGNEQFF
CDR3 DNA: TGTGCCAGCAGCCCGCCGGGACTAGCGGAGGGAAATGAGCAGTTCTTC

clone size: -
V gene: TRBV5-5
J gene: TRBJ2-2
D gene: -
CDR3 protein: CASSLDGPTGELFF
CDR3 DNA: TGTGCCAGCAGCTTGGATGGGCCTACCGGGGAGCTGTTTTTT

clone size: -
V gene: TRBV7-9
J gene: TRBJ1-2
D gene: TRBD1
CDR3 protein: CASSSRGSFGYTF
CDR3 DNA: TGTGCCAGCAGCTCCAGGGGGTCCTTTGGCTACACCTTC

clone size: -
V gene: TRBV7-9
J gene: TRBJ2-7
D gene: -
CDR3 protein: CAGRAESSYEQYF
CDR3 DNA: TGTGCCGGAAGAGCGGAAAGCTCCTACGAGCAGTACTTC

clone size: -
V gene: TRBV5-6
J gene: TRBJ1-2
D gene: TRBD1
CDR3 protein: CASSPLNRGSLSNGYTF
CDR3 DNA: TGTGCCAGCAGCCCACTTAACAGGGGGAGCTTATCCAATGGCTACACCTTC

clone size: -
V gene: TRBV7-9
J gene: TRBJ1-1
D gene: -
CDR3 protein: CASSPVGPNTEAFF
CDR3 DNA: TGTGCCAGCAGCCCTGTGGGGCCGAACACTGAAGCTTTCTTT

clone size: -
V gene: TRBV30
J gene: TRBJ2-7
D gene: -
CDR3 protein: CALLPGTHLSYEQYF
CDR3 DNA: TGTGCCTTGCTTCCCGGGACACATCTCTCCTACGAGCAGTACTTC

clone size: -
V gene: TRBV7-2
J gene: TRBJ1-1
D gene: -
CDR3 protein: CASSSRSRKVVPNTEAFF
CDR3 DNA: TGTGCCAGCAGCTCGCGGAGTCGCAAGGTGGTTCCGAACACTGAAGCTTTCTTT

clone size: once
V gene: TRBV19
J gene: TRBJ1-2
D gene: TRBD1
CDR3 protein: CATRQGRGPYGYTF
CDR3 DNA: TGTGCCACACGTCAGGGCAGGGGGCCCTATGGCTACACCTTC

clone size: -
V gene: TRBV15
J gene: TRBJ2-1
D gene: -
CDR3 protein: CATHRRQGSNNEQFF
CDR3 DNA: TGTGCCACCCACCGTCGGCAGGGCAGCAACAATGAGCAGTTCTTC

clone size: -
V gene: TRBV7-8
J gene: TRBJ1-1
D gene: -
CDR3 protein: CASSLGGTPHVAFF
CDR3 DNA: TGTGCCAGCAGCTTAGGGGGGACACCCCACGTAGCTTTCTTT

clone size: -
V gene: TRBV4-2
J gene: TRBJ2-7
D gene: -
CDR3 protein: CASSQVDSYEQYF
CDR3 DNA: TGTGCCAGCAGCCAAGTGGACAGCTACGAGCAGTACTTC